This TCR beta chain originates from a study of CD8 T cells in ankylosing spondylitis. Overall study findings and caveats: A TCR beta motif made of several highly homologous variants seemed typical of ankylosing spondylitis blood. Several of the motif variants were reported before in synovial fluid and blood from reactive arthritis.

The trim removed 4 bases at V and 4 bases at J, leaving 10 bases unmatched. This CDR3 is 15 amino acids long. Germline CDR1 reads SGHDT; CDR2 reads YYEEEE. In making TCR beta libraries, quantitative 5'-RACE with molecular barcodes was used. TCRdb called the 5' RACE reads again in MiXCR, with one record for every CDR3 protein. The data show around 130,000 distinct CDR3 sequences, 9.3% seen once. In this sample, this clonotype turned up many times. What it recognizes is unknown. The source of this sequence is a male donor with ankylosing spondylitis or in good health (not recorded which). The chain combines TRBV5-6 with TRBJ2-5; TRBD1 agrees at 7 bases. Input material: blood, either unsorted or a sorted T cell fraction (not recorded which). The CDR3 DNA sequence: TGTGCCAGCAGCACCCCGGGACAGATCCGAGAGACCCAGTACTTC. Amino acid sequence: CASSTPGQIRETQYF.